This T cell receptor beta chain was sequenced in a study of blood T cell repertoires in COVID-19. Background on the study: Both acute and convalescent COVID-19 samples were obtained from the United States, Italy and Spain. Sources were T cells, B-cell-depleted T cells, or PBMCs; the material itself was cDNA or gDNA.

V lost 4 bases, J lost 6 bases, and 6 bases lay in between. Germline V gives CDR1 LGHDT, CDR2 YNNKEL (reference sequence). This CDR3 comprises 11 residues. In the original analysis: Scientists estimated how many nucleated cells there were by amplifying reference gene primers. Clones were sequenced by immunoSEQ multiplex PCR, and TCRdb holds only the in-frame ones, with some missing. That table is the source of V, J and clone size, and D and trimming were worked out from the DNA. The sample carries approximately 200,000 clones, 87% recorded once. The TCR originated in a man aged 35 to 55 with active or convalescent COVID-19. The sample was peripheral blood. The chain carries TRBV3-1 (or the pseudogene TRBV3-2) and TRBJ1-2; D is possibly TRBD1 (6 bases). The DNA of the CDR3 is TGTGCCAGCAGCCCAGGGGATGGCTACACCTTC. This codes for CASSPGDGYTF.